Below, 12 T cell receptor beta chains from the same sample are listed, as sequenced in a study of cytomegalovirus exposure and HLA in healthy donors. The PCR employed 60 Vbeta primers together with 13 Jbeta primers. Produced via immunoSEQ multiplex PCR; TCRdb's table is partial and in-frame only. The sample carries some 130,000 clones, roughly three quarters recorded once. Sequencing was carried out using PBMCs. The receptors here all came from a man aged 25-45 years in good health and CMV-seronegative.

The chain is built from TRBV30 and TRBJ2-3; unclear D gene. This CDR3 is 15 amino acids long. Germline values: CDR1 GTSNPN, CDR2 SVGIG (reference sequence). V shed 0 bases and J shed 2 bases, with 12 bases lying between them. In DNA form, the CDR3 reads TGTGCCTGGAGTGTAACGGTACTATACACAGATACGCAGTATTTT. Translating gives CAWSVTVLYTDTQYF.

This rearrangement joins TRBV6-1 to TRBJ2-1; 13 bases agree with TRBD2. Germline assignment: CDR1 MNHNS and CDR2 SASEGT. This CDR3 spans 15 amino acids. Trimming took 4 bases from V and 6 from J; bases not matched to a gene: 3. The CDR3 DNA reads as TGTGCCAGCAGTGGATGGACTAGCGGGAGCAATGAGCAGTTCTTC. Translated: CASSGWTSGSNEQFF.

A note on this clone: The junction departs from germline at one end; a sequencing error may be responsible. The chain uses TRBV18 and TRBJ1-1; TRBD1 agrees at 7 bases. The germline gives CDR1 KGHSH, CDR2 LQKENI. The CDR3 is 17 amino acids. CDR3: CAGSPRLETGLNTEAFF. The CDR3 DNA reads as TGTGCCGGCTCACCAAGGTTGGAGACAGGGCTGAACACTGAAGCTTTCTTT.

CDR3 loop: CASSIRARNNEQFF. CDR3 bases: TGTGCCAGTAGTATCAGGGCCCGAAACAATGAGCAGTTCTTC. The V and J genes are TRBV19 and TRBJ2-1; D possibly corresponds to TRBD1 (5 bases). Germline V gene lookup returns CDR1 LNHDA and CDR2 SQIVND (reference sequence). The V and J ends lost 3 bases and 5 bases respectively, with 11 bases between them. The CDR3 is made up of 14 amino acids.

The chain couples TRBV27 to TRBJ1-1; D possibly corresponds to TRBD1 (6 bases). The CDR3 consists of 15 residues. Germline V CDR1 and CDR2: MNHEY, SMNVEV (reference sequence). V lost 4 bases and J lost 1, with 13 bases in between. The CDR3: CASSSSYRANTEAFF. CDR3 nucleotides: TGTGCCAGCAGTTCGAGTTACAGGGCGAACACTGAAGCTTTCTTT.

The rearrangement uses TRBV5-5 and TRBJ1-1, with D possibly TRBD1 on 5 matching bases. The CDR3 consists of 13 residues. From germline, CDR1 is SGHKS and CDR2 YYEKEE (reference sequence). V was trimmed by 1 base and J by 7 bases, leaving 11 bases between them. The CDR3 DNA sequence: TGTGCCAGCAGCTTGCAGGGAGGTATTGAAGCTTTCTTT. As protein: CASSLQGGIEAFF.

The chain combines TRBV29-1 with TRBJ1-1, with D maybe TRBD1 (6 bases). V lost 3 bases, J lost 0 bases, and 11 bases lay in between. This CDR3 has 14 residues. CDR1 and CDR2 (germline): SQVTM, ANQGSEA. The CDR3 region has the DNA TGCAGCGTTGATAGGGCAGGGGTGAACACTGAAGCTTTCTTT. Its translation is CSVDRAGVNTEAFF. Full variable domain (rest looked up from reference TRBV29-1 and TRBJ1-1): SAVISQKPSRDICQRGTSLTIQCQVDSQVTMMFWYRQQPGQSLTLIATANQGSEATYESGFVIDKFPISRPNLTFSTLTVSNMSPEDSSIYLCSVDRAGVNTEAFFGQGTRLTVV.

CDR3 region: CASKGTGVYYEQYF. The CDR3, as DNA: TGTGCCAGCAAGGGCACGGGAGTATATTACGAGCAGTACTTC. The J gene is TRBJ2-7, the V gene TRBV2; possibly TRBD2 for D (6 bases). The CDR3 loop spans 14 amino acids. Per germline, CDR1 SNHLY and CDR2 FYNNEI. V lost 7 bases to trimming and J lost 4 bases, with 17 bases between them.

The chain is built from TRBV7-9 and TRBJ2-5; D not certain. Trimming cost V 3 bases and J 2 bases, with 19 bases left between them. Germline V gene sequence: CDR1 SEHNR, CDR2 FQNEAQ (reference sequence). This CDR3 is 17 amino acids long. CDR3 in amino acids: CASSFFPSSPPQETQYF. The CDR3 coding sequence is TGTGCCAGCAGCTTCTTTCCCAGTTCCCCTCCACAAGAGACCCAGTACTTC.

The chain couples TRBV7-9 to TRBJ2-1; TRBD1 aligns across 9 bases. This CDR3 spans 12 amino acids. Germline V gene sequence: CDR1 SEHNR, CDR2 FQNEAQ (reference sequence). J lost 12 bases, V lost 6 bases, and 6 bases had no gene match. The CDR3 sequence: CASSWTGVGQFF. CDR3 nucleotide sequence: TGTGCCAGCAGTTGGACAGGGGTTGGGCAGTTCTTC.

The chain combines TRBV6-5 with TRBJ1-2; possibly TRBD1 for D (5 bases). Germline V gene lookup returns CDR1 MNHEY and CDR2 SVGAGI. The CDR3 runs to 16 residues. V dropped 0 bases and J dropped 0 bases, with 11 bases sitting between them. The DNA for the CDR3 is TGTGCCAGCAGTTACTCGAAAGGGGCCACTAACTATGGCTACACCTTC. Protein sequence: CASSYSKGATNYGYTF.

The chain recombines TRBV9 with TRBJ2-2, with 7 bases that match TRBD2. The length of the CDR3 is 16 residues. In germline, CDR1 is SGDLS, CDR2 YYNGEE. Germline trimming cut 6 bases from V and 2 bases from J; bases unmatched to any gene: 10. CDR3 sequence (DNA): TGTGCCAGCACCATAAAGCTAGCGGAAAACACCGGGGAGCTGTTTTTT. Translated, it gives CASTIKLAENTGELFF.